This note documents a single T cell receptor beta chain sequence. As yet, its antigen is unknown. This sample stems from a study of T cell responses to AZD1222 COVID-19 vaccine. Study results and caveats: Sampling that yielded the repertoires occurred only after the peak T cell response.

Using immunoSEQ multiplex PCR, the repertoire was profiled, and TCRdb retains in-frame clones only, with some absent. The data contain about 70,000 clones, over 80% of them seen just once; the ten biggest clones take up more than 8.5%. Germline loops: CDR1 SQVTM, CDR2 ANQGSEA. V gave up 4 bases and J gave up 5 bases, with 12 bases separating them. The CDR3 runs to 12 residues. The material sequenced was peripheral blood, taken on day 0 of AZD1222 vaccination. This TCR came from an adult in good health. This chain connects TRBV29-1 to TRBJ2-7; D assignment may be TRBD1 or TRBD2 (5 bases each). The CDR3 is CSVVPGLHEQYF. The CDR3 coding sequence is TGCAGCGTTGTCCCGGGGCTCCACGAGCAGTACTTC.